The 27 T cell receptor beta chains presented below share a single source sample, sequenced in a study of cytomegalovirus exposure and HLA in healthy donors listed by TCRdb under 2017. Libraries were built with the immunoSEQ multiplex PCR assay. The immuneACCESS repertoire file appears here via TCRdb, limited to in-frame rearrangements. These files lack a portion of the clones; in checked studies, under half of the deficit traces to unresolved V genes, and the cause of the others is not known. The sample contains tens of thousands of clones, roughly 94% of them found a single time. 0.69% of the sample is held by the ten biggest clonotypes. The sample comprised PBMCs. These receptors were obtained from a woman between 18 and 29 years old in good health and CMV-seronegative.

The J gene is TRBJ2-1, the V gene TRBV9; D remains unclear. V lost 0 bases and J 7 bases, leaving 8 bases between the germline ends. The CDR3 length is 13 residues. Germline loops: CDR1 SGDLS, CDR2 YYNGEE. DNA for the CDR3: TGTGCCAGCAGCGTAGGCCGCCAGAATGAGCAGTTCTTC. Encoded protein: CASSVGRQNEQFF.

The chain is built from TRBV10-3 and TRBJ2-7; 9 bases fit TRBD1. CDR3 length: 14 residues. Germline CDR1 reads ENHRY; CDR2 reads SYGVKD. V dropped 2 bases and J dropped 2; count of bases not matched to a gene: 1. CDR3 protein: CAISERQGAYEQYF. Here the CDR3 DNA reads TGTGCCATCAGTGAGAGACAGGGGGCCTACGAGCAGTACTTC.

The gene calls are TRBV9 and TRBJ2-5; 8 nucleotides agree with TRBD1. The CDR3 extends over 15 amino acids. CDR1 and CDR2 from the germline V gene are SGDLS and YYNGEE. J gave up 5 bases and V 1 base, and 7 bases lay outside the gene matches. The CDR3 DNA sequence: TGTGCCAGCAGCGTATCAGGGGGCTCATGGGAGACCCAGTACTTC. Amino acid sequence: CASSVSGGSWETQYF.

This clone was recorded once. The chain has TRBV2 and TRBJ2-4; TRBD1 is a possible D gene (6 bases). CDR1 and CDR2 from the germline V gene are SNHLY and FYNNEI. Trimming shortened V by 6 bases and J by 0 bases, and 12 bases separated the two germline ends. The CDR3 extends over 15 amino acids. The CDR3 region has the DNA TGTGCCAGCAGGAACAGGGAAATAGCCAAAAACATTCAGTACTTC. Protein sequence: CASRNREIAKNIQYF.

V is TRBV7-9 and J is TRBJ1-4; TRBD1 aligns across 8 bases. Looked up from germline, CDR1 is SEHNR and CDR2 is FQNEAQ (reference sequence). J lost 2 bases, V lost 5 bases, and 7 bases had no gene match. This CDR3 contains 16 residues. CDR3 coding DNA: TGTGCCAGCAGCCTCGACAGGGGAATGACTAATGAAAAACTGTTTTTT. This sequence encodes CASSLDRGMTNEKLFF.

This chain uses TRBV6-5 with TRBJ1-2; possibly TRBD1 for D (6 bases). This CDR3 is built from 13 residues. The V gene's germline CDR1 is MNHEY and CDR2 SVGAGI. V was pared by 2 bases and J by 8 bases, with 12 bases between. CDR3 region: CASSYGTGLGYTF. CDR3 DNA: TGTGCCAGCAGTTACGGTACAGGGTTGGGCTACACCTTC.

V is TRBV25-1 and J is TRBJ2-7, with D maybe TRBD1 (5 bases). This CDR3 is built from 13 residues. V was pared by 6 bases and J by 0 bases, with 9 bases between. Germline V lookup: CDR1 MGHDK, CDR2 SYGVNS. This CDR3 reads CASSPDNSYEQYF. CDR3 DNA: TGTGCCAGCAGCCCGGACAACTCCTACGAGCAGTACTTC.

This clone was seen only once. The chain joins TRBV5-1 to TRBJ2-3, with a tentative D call TRBD2 (6 bases). V lost 0 bases and J 0 bases, leaving 14 bases between the germline ends. The germline gives CDR1 SGHRS, CDR2 YFSETQ. The CDR3 covers 17 residues. The CDR3 loop is CASSLDLGGTSTDTQYF. CDR3 coding DNA: TGCGCCAGCAGCTTGGATCTCGGCGGGACCAGCACAGATACGCAGTATTTT.

The chain couples TRBV7-6 to TRBJ2-1; D call uncertain. The germline gives CDR1 SGHVS, CDR2 FNYEAQ. V lost 4 bases, J lost 1 base, and 5 bases lay in between. The CDR3 is 13 amino acids. CDR3 nucleotides: TGTGCCAGCAGCTGGCAGTCCTACAATGAGCAGTTCTTC. This codes for CASSWQSYNEQFF. The whole variable domain, filled in from reference TRBV7-6 and TRBJ2-1, reads GAGVSQSPRYKVTKRGQDVALRCDPISGHVSLYWYRQALGQGPEFLTYFNYEAQQDKSGLPNDRFSAERPEGSISTLTIQRTEQRDSAMYRCASSWQSYNEQFFGPGTRLTVL.

This clone was seen a single time. The V and J genes are TRBV5-1 and TRBJ1-1, with a possible D match to TRBD1 (5 bases). Germline V gene lookup returns CDR1 SGHRS and CDR2 YFSETQ. Trimming removed 0 bases at V and 4 bases at J, with 13 bases between. The CDR3 consists of 15 residues. The CDR3 region is CASSLGGGWGTEAFF. The CDR3 DNA follows: TGCGCCAGCAGCTTGGGCGGGGGTTGGGGCACTGAAGCTTTCTTT.

This chain connects TRBV5-1 to TRBJ1-2, with 9 bases matching TRBD1. The CDR3 sequence is 16 residues long. V lost 5 bases, J lost 0 bases, and 8 bases stayed unmatched. The V gene's germline CDR1 is SGHRS and CDR2 YFSETQ. CDR3 amino acids: CASSSTGTGTNYGYTF. CDR3 in DNA: TGCGCCAGCAGTTCAACCGGGACAGGGACTAACTATGGCTACACCTTC. Drawing the rest from reference TRBV5-1 and TRBJ1-2, the complete variable domain is KAGVTQTPRYLIKTRGQQVTLSCSPISGHRSVSWYQQTPGQGLQFLFEYFSETQRNKGNFPGRFSGRQFSNSRSEMNVSTLELGDSALYLCASSSTGTGTNYGYTFGSGTRLTVV.

V gene TRBV5-8 combines with J gene TRBJ1-1; tentative D call: TRBD1 (6 bases). This CDR3 is 13 amino acids long. Germline V CDR1 and CDR2: SGHTS, YDEGEE. The ends were cut back, 3 bases at V and 3 bases at J, with 9 bases in the middle. The CDR3 here is CASSSTGYTEAFF. The CDR3, as DNA: TGTGCCAGCAGCTCTACAGGGTACACTGAAGCTTTCTTT.

The chain employs TRBV28 and TRBJ1-2; 7 bases agree with TRBD1. Germline CDR1 and CDR2: MDHEN and SYDVKM. CDR3 length equals 14 residues. J lost 7 bases, V lost 6 bases, and 11 bases had no gene match. For the CDR3, the DNA is TGTGCCAGCAGCAGTACAGGGGAAACTATTGGCTACACCTTC. As protein: CASSSTGETIGYTF.

This sequence joins TRBV11-2 and TRBJ2-7, with unresolved D. This CDR3 comprises 14 residues. The V gene lost 2 bases and the J gene lost 0 bases, with 8 bases spanning the gap. The germline V gene encodes CDR1 SGHAT and CDR2 FQNNGV. The CDR3 DNA sequence: TGTGCCAGCAGCTTACGCCGGGTCTCCTACGAGCAGTACTTC. This codes for CASSLRRVSYEQYF.

CDR3 region: CASSFRTGRAMRNTEAFF. DNA for the CDR3: TGTGCCAGCAGCTTTAGGACAGGTAGGGCGATGCGGAACACTGAAGCTTTCTTT. The V gene is TRBV5-6, the J gene TRBJ1-1; 7 bases are shared with TRBD1. With 2 bases clipped from V and 1 base from J, the junction kept 14 bases outside the gene matches. Germline values: CDR1 SGHDT, CDR2 YYEEEE. The CDR3 has 18 residues.

V gene TRBV12-1 combines with J gene TRBJ2-5; TRBD2 is the table's D call and was not checked against the DNA. TRBV12-1 is an annotated pseudogene. This CDR3 contains 12 residues. The CDR3 loop reads CASSSLQETQYF. DNA of the CDR3: TGTGCCAGCAGCTCCCTGCAAGAGACCCAGTACTTC.

The J gene is TRBJ2-2, the V gene TRBV9; TRBD2 agrees at 8 bases. Germline loops: CDR1 SGDLS, CDR2 YYNGEE. The CDR3 runs 17 residues. J gave up 3 bases and V 3 bases, and 10 bases lay outside the gene matches. CDR3 residues: CASSAHGREVYTGELFF. The DNA for the CDR3 is TGTGCCAGCAGCGCCCACGGGCGGGAGGTATACACCGGGGAGCTGTTTTTT.

The genes are TRBV5-4 and TRBJ1-2; D remains unclear. CDR3 size: 15 residues. Per the germline V gene, CDR1 is SGHNT and CDR2 is YYREEE (reference sequence). V lost 4 bases, J lost 8 bases, and 21 bases lay in between. CDR3 amino acids: CASSPPAEGVRGYTF. The CDR3 bases are TGTGCCAGCAGCCCCCCGGCTGAGGGTGTGCGGGGCTACACCTTC.

The rearrangement uses TRBV6-5 and TRBJ1-1; D not resolved. V was trimmed by 5 bases and J by 0 bases, leaving 7 bases between them. The CDR3 loop spans 13 amino acids. Germline V gives CDR1 MNHEY, CDR2 SVGAGI. The CDR3 sequence: CASSATLNTEAFF. DNA for the CDR3: TGTGCCAGCAGTGCAACTCTGAACACTGAAGCTTTCTTT.

The chain links TRBV21-1 to TRBJ1-4. TRBV21-1 is described as a pseudogene. CDR3 length: 12 residues. DNA of the CDR3: TGTGGTTGGGGGGCAACTAATGAAAAACTGTTTTTT. Amino acids: CGWGATNEKLFF.

The chain employs TRBV4-3 and TRBJ2-3; 9 nucleotides agree with TRBD2. The CDR3 consists of 15 residues. Germline V gives CDR1 LGHNA, CDR2 YSLEER. Trimming removed 1 base from V and 7 bases from J; junction bases left unmatched: 6. The CDR3 DNA reads as TGCGCCAGCAGCCAAGTGGTAGCGGGAGAGTATACGCAGTATTTT. It codes for CASSQVVAGEYTQYF.

The rearrangement joins TRBV6-5 to TRBJ1-1, with D uncertain. Germline CDR1 MNHEY, CDR2 SVGAGI. The CDR3 has 11 residues. Deletions cut 5 bases from V and 1 base from J, with 2 bases between. CDR3 DNA: TGTGCCAGCAGTCGGAACACTGAAGCTTTCTTT. Residues: CASSRNTEAFF.

The J gene is TRBJ2-3, the V gene TRBV9, with D possibly TRBD1 on 5 matching bases. Germline CDR1 SGDLS, CDR2 YYNGEE. V was cut by 0 bases and J by 2 bases, with 10 bases left in between. The length of the CDR3 is 15 residues. The CDR3 reads CASSVAEGATDTQYF. The CDR3 region has the DNA TGTGCCAGCAGCGTAGCAGAAGGGGCCACAGATACGCAGTATTTT.

This chain links TRBV28 with TRBJ2-7, with a tentative D call TRBD2 (6 bases). The germline CDR1 and CDR2 sequences are MDHEN and SYDVKM. CDR3 length: 14 amino acids. V lost 5 bases and J 2 bases, leaving 13 bases between the germline ends. DNA for the CDR3: TGTGCCAGCAGTCTCCCCGGGAGAACCTACGAGCAGTACTTC. It translates to CASSLPGRTYEQYF.

The chain recombines TRBV28 with TRBJ2-7, with TRBD2 matching 10 bases. The junction had 10 bases not matched to a gene; V was cut back by 5 bases and J by 3 bases. In germline, CDR1 is MDHEN, CDR2 SYDVKM. This CDR3 spans 16 amino acids. DNA of the CDR3: TGTGCCAGCAGTCCCACCCTAGCGGGAGTTATCTACGAGCAGTACTTC. Encoded protein: CASSPTLAGVIYEQYF.

The chain couples TRBV4-3 to TRBJ1-4, with 10 bases fitting TRBD1. Unmatched junction bases numbered 4, after V lost 0 bases and J lost 3 bases. The CDR3 covers 17 residues. The germline CDR1 and CDR2 sequences are LGHNA and YSLEER. In DNA form, the CDR3 reads TGCGCCAGCAGCCAAGATGGAGGACAGGGGGCTAATGAAAAACTGTTTTTT. Amino acids: CASSQDGGQGANEKLFF.

The genes are TRBV5-4 and TRBJ1-2, with 8 bases lining up with TRBD1. The CDR3 runs to 15 residues. In germline, CDR1 is SGHNT, CDR2 YYREEE (reference sequence). V lost 4 bases, J lost 6 bases, and 11 bases stayed unmatched. CDR3 residues: CASSSDPGGVDGYTF. The CDR3 nucleotides read TGTGCCAGCAGCAGTGACCCAGGGGGCGTAGATGGCTACACCTTC. The whole variable domain, filled in from reference TRBV5-4 and TRBJ1-2, reads ETGVTQSPTHLIKTRGQQVTLRCSSQSGHNTVSWYQQALGQGPQFIFQYYREEENGRGNFPPRFSGLQFPNYSSELNVNALELDDSALYLCASSSDPGGVDGYTFGSGTRLTVV.